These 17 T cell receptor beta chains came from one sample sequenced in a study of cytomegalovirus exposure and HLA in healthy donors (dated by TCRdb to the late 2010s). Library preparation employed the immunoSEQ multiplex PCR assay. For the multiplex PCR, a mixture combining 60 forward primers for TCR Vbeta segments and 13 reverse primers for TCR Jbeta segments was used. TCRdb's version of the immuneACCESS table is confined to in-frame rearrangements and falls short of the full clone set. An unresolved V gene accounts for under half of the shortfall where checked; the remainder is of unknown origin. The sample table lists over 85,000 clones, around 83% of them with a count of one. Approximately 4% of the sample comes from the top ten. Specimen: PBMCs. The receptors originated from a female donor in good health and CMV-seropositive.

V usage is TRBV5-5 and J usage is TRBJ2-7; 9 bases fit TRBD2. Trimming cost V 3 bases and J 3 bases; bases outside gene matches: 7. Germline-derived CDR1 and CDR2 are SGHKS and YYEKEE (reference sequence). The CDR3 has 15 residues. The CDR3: CASSSGLAPNYEQYF. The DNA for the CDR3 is TGTGCCAGCAGCTCGGGACTAGCACCCAACTACGAGCAGTACTTC.

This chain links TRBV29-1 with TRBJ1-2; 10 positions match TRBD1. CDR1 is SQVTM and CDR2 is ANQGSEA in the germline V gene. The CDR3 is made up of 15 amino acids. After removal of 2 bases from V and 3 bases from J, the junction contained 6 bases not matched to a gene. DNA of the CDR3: TGCAGCGTTGAATTGACGGACAGGGGGGACTATGGCTACACCTTC. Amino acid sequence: CSVELTDRGDYGYTF.

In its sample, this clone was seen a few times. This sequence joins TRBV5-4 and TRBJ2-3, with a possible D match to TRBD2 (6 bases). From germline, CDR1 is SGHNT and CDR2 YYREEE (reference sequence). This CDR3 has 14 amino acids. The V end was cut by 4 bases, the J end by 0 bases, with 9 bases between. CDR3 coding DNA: TGTGCCAGCAGCCCGGGGACTAGCACAGATACGCAGTATTTT. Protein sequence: CASSPGTSTDTQYF.

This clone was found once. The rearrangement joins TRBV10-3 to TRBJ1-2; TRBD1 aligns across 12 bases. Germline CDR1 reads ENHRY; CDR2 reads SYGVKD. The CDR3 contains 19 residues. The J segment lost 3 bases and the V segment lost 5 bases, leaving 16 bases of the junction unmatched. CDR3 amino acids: CAISNTPGTGGRGDYGYTF. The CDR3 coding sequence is TGTGCCATCAGTAATACTCCCGGGACAGGGGGCCGCGGCGACTATGGCTACACCTTC.

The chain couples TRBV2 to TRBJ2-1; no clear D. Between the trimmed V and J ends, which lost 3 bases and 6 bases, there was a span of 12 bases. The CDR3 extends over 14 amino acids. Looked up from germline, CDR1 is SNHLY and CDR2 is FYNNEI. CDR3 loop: CASSDQNLANEQFF. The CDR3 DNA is TGTGCCAGCAGTGATCAAAATTTAGCCAATGAGCAGTTCTTC.

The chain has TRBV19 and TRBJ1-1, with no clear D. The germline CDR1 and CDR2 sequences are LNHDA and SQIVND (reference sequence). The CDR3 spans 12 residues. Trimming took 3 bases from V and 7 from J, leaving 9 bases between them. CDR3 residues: CASSIGQLEAFF. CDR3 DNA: TGTGCCAGTAGTATTGGGCAGCTTGAAGCTTTCTTT.

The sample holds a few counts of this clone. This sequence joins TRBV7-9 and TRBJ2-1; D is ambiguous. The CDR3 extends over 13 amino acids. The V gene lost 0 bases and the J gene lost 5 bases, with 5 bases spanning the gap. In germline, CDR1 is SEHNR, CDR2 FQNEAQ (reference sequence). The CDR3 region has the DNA TGTGCCAGCAGCTTAGCGGGCGACAATGAGCAGTTCTTC. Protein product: CASSLAGDNEQFF.

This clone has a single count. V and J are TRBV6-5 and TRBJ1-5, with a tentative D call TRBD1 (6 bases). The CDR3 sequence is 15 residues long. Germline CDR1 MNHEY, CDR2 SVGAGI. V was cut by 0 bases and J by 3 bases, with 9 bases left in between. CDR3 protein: CASSYSGGANQPQHF. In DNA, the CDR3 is TGTGCCAGCAGTTACTCGGGGGGGGCCAATCAGCCCCAGCATTTT.

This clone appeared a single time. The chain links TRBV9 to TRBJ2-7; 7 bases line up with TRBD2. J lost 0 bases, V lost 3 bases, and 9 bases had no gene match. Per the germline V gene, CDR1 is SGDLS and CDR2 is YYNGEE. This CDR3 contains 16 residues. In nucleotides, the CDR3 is TGTGCCAGCAGCGGCGGCCCGGGACTACTCTCCTACGAGCAGTACTTC. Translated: CASSGGPGLLSYEQYF.

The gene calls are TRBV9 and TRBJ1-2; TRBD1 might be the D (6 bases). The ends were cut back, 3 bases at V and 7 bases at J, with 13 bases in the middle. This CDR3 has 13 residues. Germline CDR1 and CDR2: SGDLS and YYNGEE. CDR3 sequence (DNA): TGTGCCAGCAGCGGTACAGGGTCCGGTGGCTACACCTTC. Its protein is CASSGTGSGGYTF.

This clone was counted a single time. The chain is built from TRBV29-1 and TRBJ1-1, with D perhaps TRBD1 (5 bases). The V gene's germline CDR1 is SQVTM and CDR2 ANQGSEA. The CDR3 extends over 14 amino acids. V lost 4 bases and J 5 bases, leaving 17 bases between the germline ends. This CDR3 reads CSVAGGGLGTEAFF. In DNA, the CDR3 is TGCAGCGTTGCCGGGGGGGGTTTAGGTACTGAAGCTTTCTTT. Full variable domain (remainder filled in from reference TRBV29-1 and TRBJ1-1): SAVISQKPSRDICQRGTSLTIQCQVDSQVTMMFWYRQQPGQSLTLIATANQGSEATYESGFVIDKFPISRPNLTFSTLTVSNMSPEDSSIYLCSVAGGGLGTEAFFGQGTRLTVV.

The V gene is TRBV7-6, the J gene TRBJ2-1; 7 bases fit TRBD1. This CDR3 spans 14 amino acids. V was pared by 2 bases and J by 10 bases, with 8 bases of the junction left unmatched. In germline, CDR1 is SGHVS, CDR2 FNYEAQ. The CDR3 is CASSLSRGGAEQFF. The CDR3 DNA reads TGTGCCAGCAGCTTATCCCGAGGGGGCGCCGAGCAGTTCTTC.

The CDR3 is CASSQGSDTQYF. The CDR3 DNA reads TGTGCCAGCTCACAGGGGTCAGATACGCAGTATTTT. The V gene is TRBV18, the J gene TRBJ2-3; D might be TRBD1 (5 bases). The V end was cut by 4 bases, the J end by 4 bases, with 6 bases between. The germline V gene has CDR1 KGHSH and CDR2 LQKENI. The CDR3 has 12 residues.

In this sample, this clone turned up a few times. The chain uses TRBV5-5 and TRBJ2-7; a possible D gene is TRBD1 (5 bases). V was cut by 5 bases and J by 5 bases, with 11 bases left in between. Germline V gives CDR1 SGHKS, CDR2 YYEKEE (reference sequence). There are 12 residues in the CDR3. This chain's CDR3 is CASRGPRDEQYF. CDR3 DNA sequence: TGTGCCAGCAGGGGGCCCCGGGACGAGCAGTACTTC.

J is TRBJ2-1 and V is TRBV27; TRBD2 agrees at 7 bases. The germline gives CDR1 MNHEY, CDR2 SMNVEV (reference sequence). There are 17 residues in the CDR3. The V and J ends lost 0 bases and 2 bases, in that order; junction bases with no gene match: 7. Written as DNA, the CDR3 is TGTGCCAGCAGTTTATCCGCCCTAGCGGAGCCCTACAATGAGCAGTTCTTC. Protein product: CASSLSALAEPYNEQFF.

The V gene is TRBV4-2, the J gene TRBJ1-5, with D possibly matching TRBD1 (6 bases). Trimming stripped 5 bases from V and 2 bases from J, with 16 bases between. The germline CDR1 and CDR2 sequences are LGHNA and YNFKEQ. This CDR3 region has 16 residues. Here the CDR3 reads CASSFHRVSGNQPQHF. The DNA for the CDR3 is TGTGCCAGCAGCTTCCACAGGGTCAGCGGCAATCAGCCCCAGCATTTT.

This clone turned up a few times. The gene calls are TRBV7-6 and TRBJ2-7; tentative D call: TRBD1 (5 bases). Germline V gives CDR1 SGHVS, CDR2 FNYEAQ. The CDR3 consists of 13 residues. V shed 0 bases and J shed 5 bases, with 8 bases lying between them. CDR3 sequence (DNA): TGTGCCAGCAGCTTAGCAGGGGCCGACGAGCAGTACTTC. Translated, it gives CASSLAGADEQYF.